This T cell receptor (beta chain) is drawn from a study of T cells in Graves' hyperthyroidism and ophthalmopathy. Study-level results: A model built on 13 V-J features separated ophthalmopathy from stable hyperthyroidism. Most clonotypes expanded in thyroid above 0.001 were likewise present in blood.

As regards this clonotype: Its antigen is undetermined. Germline is not matched at one junction end, which may reflect a read error.

Across 18 months, stable Graves' hyperthyroidism was marked by no progression to ophthalmopathy. The patients, who ranged from 18 to 65 in age, presented with newly diagnosed hyperthyroidism lasting under 2 months. Germline V gene lookup returns CDR1 SGHAT and CDR2 FQNNGV. The CDR3 consists of 14 residues. What was amplified from RNA transcripts were TCR beta CDR3 regions. TCR CDR3 regions were first amplified by RT-PCR with HTBI primers. A single record per CDR3 protein comes from TCRdb applying MiXCR to the multiplex PCR reads. This sample carries almost 600,000 distinct CDR3 sequences, 46% of them seen once, and the ten largest clones take around 7.7%.

This chain joins TRBV11-2 and TRBJ2-7; D gene ambiguous. The sequenced sample consisted of peripheral blood or thyroid tissue (not recorded which). This receptor was identified in a woman younger than 35 with Graves' hyperthyroidism. The CDR3 DNA reads TGTGTCAGCAGTGGATCAGGACGGTATTACGAGCAGTACTTC. Translation gives CVSSGSGRYYEQYF.